This T cell receptor beta chain is from a study of cytomegalovirus exposure and HLA in healthy donors. General study points: The authors judged a highly shared variant cluster likely a sequencing artifact. The study listed 164 cytomegalovirus-associated TCR beta chains. Differences between HLA loci emerged in a later analysis of TCR association rates, with DRB1 most and HLA-C fewest.

Trimming shortened V by 4 bases and J by 2 bases, and 27 bases separated the two germline ends. There are 19 residues in the CDR3. In regard to this clone: Its target is not known.

Primers included in the PCR were 60 Vbeta and 13 Jbeta primers. Sequencing used immunoSEQ multiplex PCR; TCRdb keeps in-frame clones, though not all of them. This sample's table has 110,000 to 150,000 clones. The sample was PBMCs. This receptor was obtained from a male donor in good health and CMV-seronegative. The chain recombines TRBV23-1 with TRBJ2-7, with a possible D match to TRBD1 (5 bases). TRBV23-1 is an ORF; its function is uncertain. CDR3 nucleotide sequence: TGCGCCAGCAGTCGTCTAGTGGTCAGGCCATTTAGGGGTACCTACGAGCAGTACTTC. It is translated as CASSRLVVRPFRGTYEQYF.